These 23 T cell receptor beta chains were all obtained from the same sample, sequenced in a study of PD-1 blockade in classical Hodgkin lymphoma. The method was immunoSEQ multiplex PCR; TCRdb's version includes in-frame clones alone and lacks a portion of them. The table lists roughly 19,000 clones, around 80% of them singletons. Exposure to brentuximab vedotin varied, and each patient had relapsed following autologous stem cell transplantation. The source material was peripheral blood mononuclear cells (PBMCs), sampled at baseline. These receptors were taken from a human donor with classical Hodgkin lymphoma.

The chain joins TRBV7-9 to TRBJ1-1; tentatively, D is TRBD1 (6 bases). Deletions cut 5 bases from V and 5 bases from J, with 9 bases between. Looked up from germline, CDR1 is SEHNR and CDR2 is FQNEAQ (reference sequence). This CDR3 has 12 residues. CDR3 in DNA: TGTGCCAGCAGCCAGGGGCAAACTGAAGCTTTCTTT. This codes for CASSQGQTEAFF.

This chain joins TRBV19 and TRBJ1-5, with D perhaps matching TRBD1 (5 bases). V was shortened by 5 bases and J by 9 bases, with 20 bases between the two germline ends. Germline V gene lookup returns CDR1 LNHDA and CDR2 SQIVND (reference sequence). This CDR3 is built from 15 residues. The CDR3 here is CASSWVPGGDGPQHF. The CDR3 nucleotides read TGTGCCAGTAGTTGGGTCCCCGGGGGAGATGGGCCCCAGCATTTT.

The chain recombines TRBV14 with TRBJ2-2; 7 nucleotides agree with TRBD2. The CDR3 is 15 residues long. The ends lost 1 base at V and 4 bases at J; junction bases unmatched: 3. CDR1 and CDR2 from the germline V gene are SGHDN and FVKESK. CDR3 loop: CASSQAGRLTGELFF. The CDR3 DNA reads TGTGCCAGCAGCCAAGCCGGGAGGCTCACCGGGGAGCTGTTTTTT.

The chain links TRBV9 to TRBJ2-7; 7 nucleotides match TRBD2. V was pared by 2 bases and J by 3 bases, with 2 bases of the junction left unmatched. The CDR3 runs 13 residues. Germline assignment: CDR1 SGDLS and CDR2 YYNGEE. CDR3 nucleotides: TGTGCCAGCAGCGTCGGACTAGGCTACGAGCAGTACTTC. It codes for CASSVGLGYEQYF.

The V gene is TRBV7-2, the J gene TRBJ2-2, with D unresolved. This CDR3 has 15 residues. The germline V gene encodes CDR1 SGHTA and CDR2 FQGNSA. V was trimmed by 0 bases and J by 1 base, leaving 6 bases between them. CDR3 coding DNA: TGTGCCAGCAGCTTAGCGCTGGAGAACACCGGGGAGCTGTTTTTT. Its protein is CASSLALENTGELFF.

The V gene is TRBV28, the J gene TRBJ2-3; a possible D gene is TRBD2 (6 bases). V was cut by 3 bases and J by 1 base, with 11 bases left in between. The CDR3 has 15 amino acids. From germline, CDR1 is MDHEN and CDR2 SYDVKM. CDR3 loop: CASSFGGAGTDTQYF. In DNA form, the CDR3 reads TGTGCCAGCAGTTTTGGCGGGGCGGGCACAGATACGCAGTATTTT.

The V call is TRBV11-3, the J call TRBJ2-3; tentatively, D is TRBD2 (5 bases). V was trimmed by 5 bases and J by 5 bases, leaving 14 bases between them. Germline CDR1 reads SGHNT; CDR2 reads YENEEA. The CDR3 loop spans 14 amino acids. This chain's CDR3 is CASSPGVVVDTQYF. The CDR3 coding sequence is TGTGCCAGCAGCCCCGGGGTCGTGGTAGATACGCAGTATTTT.

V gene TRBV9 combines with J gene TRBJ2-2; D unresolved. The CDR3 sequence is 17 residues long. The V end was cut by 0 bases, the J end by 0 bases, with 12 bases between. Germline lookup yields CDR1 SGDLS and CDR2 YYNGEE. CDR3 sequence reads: CASSVAAAGANTGELFF. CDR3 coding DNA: TGTGCCAGCAGCGTAGCTGCGGCAGGAGCGAACACCGGGGAGCTGTTTTTT.

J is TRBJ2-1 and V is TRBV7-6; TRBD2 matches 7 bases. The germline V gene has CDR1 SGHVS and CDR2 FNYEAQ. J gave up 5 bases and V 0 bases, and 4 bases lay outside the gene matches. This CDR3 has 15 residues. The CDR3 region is CASSLASGGNNEQFF. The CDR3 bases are TGTGCCAGCAGCTTAGCGTCGGGGGGAAACAATGAGCAGTTCTTC.

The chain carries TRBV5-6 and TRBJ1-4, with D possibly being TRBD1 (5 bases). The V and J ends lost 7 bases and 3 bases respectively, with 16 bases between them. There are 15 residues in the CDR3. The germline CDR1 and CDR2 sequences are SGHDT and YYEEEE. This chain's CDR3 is CASLRGGAPNEKLFF. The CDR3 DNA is TGTGCCAGCCTGAGGGGAGGGGCACCTAATGAAAAACTGTTTTTT.

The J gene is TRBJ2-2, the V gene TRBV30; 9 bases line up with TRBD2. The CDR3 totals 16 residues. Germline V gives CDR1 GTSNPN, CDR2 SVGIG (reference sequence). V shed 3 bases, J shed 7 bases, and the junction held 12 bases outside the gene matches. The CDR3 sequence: CAWRGSGGPPVGELFF. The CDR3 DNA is TGTGCCTGGAGGGGTAGCGGGGGCCCTCCGGTCGGGGAGCTGTTTTTT.

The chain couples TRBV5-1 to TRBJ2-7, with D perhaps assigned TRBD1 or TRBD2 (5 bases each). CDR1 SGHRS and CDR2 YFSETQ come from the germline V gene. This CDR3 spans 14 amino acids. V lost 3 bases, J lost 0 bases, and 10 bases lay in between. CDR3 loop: CASSSGPSSYEQYF. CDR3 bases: TGCGCCAGCAGCTCGGGACCTAGCTCCTACGAGCAGTACTTC.

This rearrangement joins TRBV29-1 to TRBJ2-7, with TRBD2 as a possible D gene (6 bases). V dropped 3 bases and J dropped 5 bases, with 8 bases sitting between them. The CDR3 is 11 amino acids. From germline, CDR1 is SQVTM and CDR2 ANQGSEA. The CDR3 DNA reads TGCAGCGTTGAGGGAGGTCACGAGCAGTACTTC. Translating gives CSVEGGHEQYF.

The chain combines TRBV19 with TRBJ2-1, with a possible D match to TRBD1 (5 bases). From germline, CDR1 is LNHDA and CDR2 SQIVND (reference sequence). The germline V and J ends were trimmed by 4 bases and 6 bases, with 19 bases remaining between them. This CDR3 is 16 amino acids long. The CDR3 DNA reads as TGTGCCAGTAGTACCTTTACAGGACGCCTTTCCAATGAGCAGTTCTTC. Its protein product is CASSTFTGRLSNEQFF.

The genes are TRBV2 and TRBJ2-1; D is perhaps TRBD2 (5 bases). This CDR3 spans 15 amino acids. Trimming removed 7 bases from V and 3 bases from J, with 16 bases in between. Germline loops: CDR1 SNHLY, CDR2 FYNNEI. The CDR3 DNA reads TGTGCCAGCACCCCTCAGAGCGGCCACTACAATGAGCAGTTCTTC. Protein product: CASTPQSGHYNEQFF. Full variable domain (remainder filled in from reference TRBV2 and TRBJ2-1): EPEVTQTPSHQVTQMGQEVILRCVPISNHLYFYWYRQILGQKVEFLVSFYNNEISEKSEIFDDQFSVERPDGSNFTLKIRSTKLEDSAMYFCASTPQSGHYNEQFFGPGTRLTVL.

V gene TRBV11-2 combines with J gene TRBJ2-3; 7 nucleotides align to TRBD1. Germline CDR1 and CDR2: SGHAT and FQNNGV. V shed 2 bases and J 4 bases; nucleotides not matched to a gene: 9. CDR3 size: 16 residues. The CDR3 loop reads CASSLSGRGIADTQYF. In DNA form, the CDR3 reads TGTGCCAGCAGCTTAAGCGGCAGGGGGATCGCAGATACGCAGTATTTT.

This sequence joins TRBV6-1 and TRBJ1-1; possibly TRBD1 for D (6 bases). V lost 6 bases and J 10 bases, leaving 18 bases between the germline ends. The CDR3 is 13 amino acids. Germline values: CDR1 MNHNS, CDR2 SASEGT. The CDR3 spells CASSLTIQGTAFF. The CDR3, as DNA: TGTGCCAGCAGCCTAACTATACAGGGCACAGCTTTCTTT.

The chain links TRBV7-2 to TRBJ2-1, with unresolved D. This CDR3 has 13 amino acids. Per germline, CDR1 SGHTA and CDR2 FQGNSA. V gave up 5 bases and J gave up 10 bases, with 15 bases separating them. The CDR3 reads CASSPNRPEEQFF. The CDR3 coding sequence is TGTGCCAGCAGCCCTAACCGACCGGAGGAGCAGTTCTTC.

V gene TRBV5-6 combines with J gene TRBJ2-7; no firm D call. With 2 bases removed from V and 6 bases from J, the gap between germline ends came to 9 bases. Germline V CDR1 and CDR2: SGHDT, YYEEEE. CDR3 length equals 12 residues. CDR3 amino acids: CASSLGESEQYF. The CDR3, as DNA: TGTGCCAGCAGCTTAGGCGAGAGCGAGCAGTACTTC. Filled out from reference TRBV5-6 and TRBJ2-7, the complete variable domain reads DAGVTQSPTHLIKTRGQQVTLRCSPKSGHDTVSWYQQALGQGPQFIFQYYEEEERQRGNFPDRFSGHQFPNYSSELNVNALLLGDSALYLCASSLGESEQYFGPGTRLTVT.

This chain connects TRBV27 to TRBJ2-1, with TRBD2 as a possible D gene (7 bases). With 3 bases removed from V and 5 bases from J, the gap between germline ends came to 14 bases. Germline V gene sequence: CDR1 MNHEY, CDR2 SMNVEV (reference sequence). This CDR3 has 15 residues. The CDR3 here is CASSLWGGIHNEQFF. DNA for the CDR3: TGTGCCAGCAGTTTGTGGGGGGGCATTCACAATGAGCAGTTCTTC.

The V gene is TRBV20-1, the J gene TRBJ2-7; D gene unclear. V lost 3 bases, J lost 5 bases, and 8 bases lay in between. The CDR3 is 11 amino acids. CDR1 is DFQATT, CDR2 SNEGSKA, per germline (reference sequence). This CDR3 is CSASLVDEQYF. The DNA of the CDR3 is TGCAGTGCTAGTTTAGTGGACGAGCAGTACTTC.

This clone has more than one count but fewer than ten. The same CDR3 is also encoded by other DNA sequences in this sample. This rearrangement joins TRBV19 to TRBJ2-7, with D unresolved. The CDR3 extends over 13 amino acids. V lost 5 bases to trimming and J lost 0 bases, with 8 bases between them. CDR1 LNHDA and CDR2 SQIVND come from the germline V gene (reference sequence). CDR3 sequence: CASSPGSSYEQYF. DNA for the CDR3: TGTGCCAGTAGTCCTGGTTCCTCCTACGAGCAGTACTTC.

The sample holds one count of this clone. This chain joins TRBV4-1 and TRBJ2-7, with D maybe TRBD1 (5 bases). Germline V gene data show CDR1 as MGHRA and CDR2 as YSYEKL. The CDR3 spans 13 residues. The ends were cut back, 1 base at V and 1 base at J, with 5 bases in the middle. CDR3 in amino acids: CASSQAGSYEQYF. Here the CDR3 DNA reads TGCGCCAGCAGCCAAGCAGGGTCCTACGAGCAGTACTTC.